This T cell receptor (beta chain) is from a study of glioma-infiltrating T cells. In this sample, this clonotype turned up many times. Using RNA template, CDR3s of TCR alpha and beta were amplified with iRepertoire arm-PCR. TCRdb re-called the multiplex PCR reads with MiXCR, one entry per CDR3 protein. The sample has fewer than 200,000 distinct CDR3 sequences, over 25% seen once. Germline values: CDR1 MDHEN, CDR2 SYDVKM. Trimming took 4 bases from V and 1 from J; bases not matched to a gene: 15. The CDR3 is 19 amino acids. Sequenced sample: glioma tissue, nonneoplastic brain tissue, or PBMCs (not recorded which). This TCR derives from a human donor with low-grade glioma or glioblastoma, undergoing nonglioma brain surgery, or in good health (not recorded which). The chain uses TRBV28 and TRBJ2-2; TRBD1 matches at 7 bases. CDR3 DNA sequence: TGTGCCAGCAGTTCGTACGGCTTCACAGGGGCGAGGAACACCGGGGAGCTGTTTTTT. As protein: CASSSYGFTGARNTGELFF.